What follows is one T cell receptor beta chain and its context. Its antigen remains unidentified. The sample belongs to a study of CD8 T cells in Susac syndrome. V lost 6 bases, J lost 5 bases, and 22 bases lay in between. Germline V gene sequence: CDR1 DFQATT, CDR2 SNEGSKA (reference sequence). This CDR3 region has 15 residues. Findings and limits, study-wide: The number of individuals included in the study's TCR sequencing and HLA analysis was acknowledged as relatively small.

Random-hexamer reverse transcription was applied to about 0.5 to 1 ug RNA. The immunoSEQ assay covered 54 Vbeta and 13 Jbeta segments for CDR3. TCRdb analysed the immunoSEQ multiplex PCR reads with MiXCR anew, one entry per CDR3 protein. The repertoire includes 200,000 or so distinct CDR3 sequences, roughly 96% of them detected once, and about 0.087% sits in the top ten. Negative isolation yielded the CD8+ and CD4+ T cells, while FACS enriched the TEMRA cells. Material for sequencing was CD4+ T cells from PBMCs. This sequence joins TRBV20-1 and TRBJ2-5; no firm D call. The sequence was collected from a human donor with multiple sclerosis. The CDR3 region is CSAHDPSRDGETQYF. The DNA of the CDR3 is TGCAGTGCCCATGACCCTTCTCGAGATGGCGAGACCCAGTACTTC.